This T cell receptor (beta chain) was captured by sequencing in a study of cytomegalovirus exposure and HLA in healthy donors. The ends were cut back, 6 bases at V and 9 bases at J, with 21 bases in the middle. Germline V lookup: CDR1 LNHDA, CDR2 SQIVND (reference sequence). The CDR3 has 15 amino acids. 60 Vbeta and 13 Jbeta primers were used in PCR. Method: immunoSEQ multiplex PCR; TCRdb's copy keeps in-frame clones and lacks some. Here the sample spans around 140,000 clones, around 73% being singletons. The chain combines TRBV19 with TRBJ2-1, with D possibly being TRBD2 (6 bases). Sequencing input: PBMCs. This clonotype was sampled from a female donor in good health and CMV-seronegative. The CDR3 loop reads CASRLSGLVNSEQFF. The CDR3 coding sequence is TGTGCCAGTAGATTAAGCGGGCTTGTGAATAGTGAGCAGTTCTTC.